The rows below give T cell receptor beta chains drawn from one sample of a study of OX40 agonist ivuxolimab in advanced cancers. The protocol was immunoSEQ multiplex PCR, while the TCRdb copy is restricted to in-frame clones and leaves out a portion. The data contain about 54,000 clones, about 83% of them seen just once; the ten biggest clones take up 0.95% to 1.5%. The input for sequencing was CD4+ or CD8+ T cells sorted from blood, taken in a trial of the OX40 agonist ivuxolimab. The receptors come from an adult with an advanced solid tumor such as melanoma, head and neck, liver or kidney cancer. Both conserved end residues are part of each CDR3. The D gene is left open where the match is weak. Only some rows state a clone size, as once, few, many or a class for expanded clones.

j_call: TRBJ1-1; cdr3_length: 15; v_call: TRBV10-2; d_call: NA; clone_size: NA; cdr3_nt: TGCGCCAGCAGTGACGGGGCAGGGATGGGCACTGAAGCTTTCTTT; cdr3_aa: CASSDGAGMGTEAFF
j_call: TRBJ2-1; cdr3_length: 11; v_call: TRBV18; d_call: NA; clone_size: NA; cdr3_nt: TGTGCCAGCTCACCTGTTGGTGAGCAGTTCTTC; cdr3_aa: CASSPVGEQFF
j_call: TRBJ2-1; cdr3_length: 11; v_call: TRBV20-1; d_call: NA; clone_size: NA; cdr3_nt: TGCAGTGAGGGGCGGGCCAATGAGCAGTTCTTC; cdr3_aa: CSEGRANEQFF
j_call: TRBJ2-3; cdr3_length: 16; v_call: TRBV11-1; d_call: TRBD1; clone_size: NA; cdr3_nt: TGTGCCAGCAGCTTCCCGGGACAGGGGAGCACAGATACGCAGTATTTT; cdr3_aa: CASSFPGQGSTDTQYF
j_call: TRBJ1-3; cdr3_length: 17; v_call: TRBV28; d_call: TRBD1; clone_size: NA; cdr3_nt: TGTGCCAGCAGTCCTCCTGGGACAGGGGGAAGAAGAAACACCATATATTTT; cdr3_aa: CASSPPGTGGRRNTIYF
j_call: TRBJ2-7; cdr3_length: 16; v_call: TRBV18; d_call: NA; clone_size: NA; cdr3_nt: TGTGCCAGCTCACCACCTTTTGACACCGAAGGAAACGAGCAGTACTTC; cdr3_aa: CASSPPFDTEGNEQYF
j_call: TRBJ1-5; cdr3_length: 14; v_call: TRBV7-9; d_call: TRBD1; clone_size: NA; cdr3_nt: TGTGCCAGCAGCTTAGGCCCAGGGGGACAGCCCCAGCATTTT; cdr3_aa: CASSLGPGGQPQHF
j_call: TRBJ1-2; cdr3_length: 12; v_call: TRBV7-8; d_call: NA; clone_size: NA; cdr3_nt: TGTGCCAGCAGCTTAGGGGCCAGTGGCTACACCTTC; cdr3_aa: CASSLGASGYTF
j_call: TRBJ2-3; cdr3_length: 14; v_call: TRBV19; d_call: NA; clone_size: NA; cdr3_nt: TGTGCCAGTAGTGTCTCCTCGTCGGTATCGGCGCAGTATTTT; cdr3_aa: CASSVSSSVSAQYF
j_call: TRBJ1-1; cdr3_length: 14; v_call: TRBV7-2; d_call: NA; clone_size: once; cdr3_nt: TGTGCCAGCAGCTCGGGTCCGGGGAACACTGAAGCTTTCTTT; cdr3_aa: CASSSGPGNTEAFF
j_call: TRBJ2-1; cdr3_length: 16; v_call: TRBV4-1; d_call: TRBD2; clone_size: NA; cdr3_nt: TGCGCCAGCAGCCAAGTACTAGCGGGGCGATACAATGAGCAGTTCTTC; cdr3_aa: CASSQVLAGRYNEQFF
j_call: TRBJ1-5; cdr3_length: 14; v_call: TRBV10-1; d_call: NA; clone_size: NA; cdr3_nt: TGCGCCAGCAGTGAGTCTCCGGGAGGTCAGCCCCAGCATTTT; cdr3_aa: CASSESPGGQPQHF
j_call: TRBJ2-6; cdr3_length: 13; v_call: TRBV27; d_call: NA; clone_size: NA; cdr3_nt: TGTGCCAGCAGTTTACGGGGGGCCAACGTCCTGACTTTC; cdr3_aa: CASSLRGANVLTF
j_call: TRBJ1-2; cdr3_length: 13; v_call: TRBV5-6; d_call: TRBD1; clone_size: NA; cdr3_nt: TGTGCCAGCAGCTTCGACAGGGGGCCTGGCTACACCTTC; cdr3_aa: CASSFDRGPGYTF
j_call: TRBJ2-7; cdr3_length: 14; v_call: TRBV19; d_call: TRBD1; clone_size: NA; cdr3_nt: TGTGCCAGTAGTCTAAGACAGGGTCTCTACGAGCAGTACTTC; cdr3_aa: CASSLRQGLYEQYF
j_call: TRBJ1-1; cdr3_length: 15; v_call: TRBV4-1; d_call: TRBD1; clone_size: medium-sized; cdr3_nt: TGCGCCAGCAGCCACAACAGGGGGCCCGGCACTGAAGCTTTCTTT; cdr3_aa: CASSHNRGPGTEAFF
j_call: TRBJ1-2; cdr3_length: 13; v_call: TRBV19; d_call: NA; clone_size: NA; cdr3_nt: TGTGCCAGTAGTATAGAAGTAAACTATGGCTACACCTTC; cdr3_aa: CASSIEVNYGYTF
j_call: TRBJ1-3; cdr3_length: 16; v_call: TRBV5-1; d_call: NA; clone_size: NA; cdr3_nt: TGCGCCAGCAGCCCCACCGACGGCTCATCTGGAAACACCATATATTTT; cdr3_aa: CASSPTDGSSGNTIYF
j_call: TRBJ1-3; cdr3_length: 16; v_call: TRBV5-4; d_call: NA; clone_size: NA; cdr3_nt: TGTGCCAGCAGCTTGGTTGGGGTCAGGGCTGGAAACACCATATATTTT; cdr3_aa: CASSLVGVRAGNTIYF
j_call: TRBJ1-1; cdr3_length: 15; v_call: TRBV18; d_call: TRBD1; clone_size: NA; cdr3_nt: TGTGCCAGCTCACAGAAGACAGGGGAGAACACTGAAGCTTTCTTT; cdr3_aa: CASSQKTGENTEAFF
j_call: TRBJ1-2; cdr3_length: 11; v_call: TRBV7-2; d_call: NA; clone_size: NA; cdr3_nt: TGTGCCAGCAGCCCCCCGGGGAGCTACACCTTC; cdr3_aa: CASSPPGSYTF
j_call: TRBJ2-7; cdr3_length: 13; v_call: TRBV11-2; d_call: NA; clone_size: NA; cdr3_nt: TGTGCCAGCAGCTTATCCTCGAGGGGGAACCAGTACTTC; cdr3_aa: CASSLSSRGNQYF
j_call: TRBJ2-1; cdr3_length: 19; v_call: TRBV19; d_call: TRBD2; clone_size: NA; cdr3_nt: TGTGCCAGTAGTATAGAGGGGGCTAGCGGGATCTCCTCCTACAATGAGCAGTTCTTC; cdr3_aa: CASSIEGASGISSYNEQFF
j_call: TRBJ1-3; cdr3_length: 15; v_call: TRBV19; d_call: NA; clone_size: NA; cdr3_nt: TGTGCCAGTAGTATACCGGGAACCGGCGTGAGCACCATATATTTT; cdr3_aa: CASSIPGTGVSTIYF
j_call: TRBJ2-6; cdr3_length: 17; v_call: TRBV7-6; d_call: NA; clone_size: NA; cdr3_nt: TGTGCCAGCAGCCCCACGGGACCAACCTCTGGGGCCAACGTCCTGACTTTC; cdr3_aa: CASSPTGPTSGANVLTF
j_call: TRBJ2-3; cdr3_length: 16; v_call: TRBV5-6; d_call: TRBD2; clone_size: few; cdr3_nt: TGTGCCAGCAGCTTGGCACTAGCGGGGGGCACAGATACGCAGTATTTT; cdr3_aa: CASSLALAGGTDTQYF
j_call: TRBJ2-7; cdr3_length: 11; v_call: TRBV10-1; d_call: NA; clone_size: NA; cdr3_nt: TGCGCCAGCAGCAATGGAGGCGAGCAGTACTTC; cdr3_aa: CASSNGGEQYF
j_call: TRBJ2-3; cdr3_length: 14; v_call: TRBV7-2; d_call: TRBD1; clone_size: NA; cdr3_nt: TGTGCCAGCAGCCGTGGGACAGTCACAGATACGCAGTATTTT; cdr3_aa: CASSRGTVTDTQYF
j_call: TRBJ2-5; cdr3_length: 13; v_call: TRBV5-1; d_call: NA; clone_size: NA; cdr3_nt: TGCGCCAGCAGCCTGGGACCTGGAGAGACCCAGTACTTC; cdr3_aa: CASSLGPGETQYF
j_call: TRBJ2-2; cdr3_length: 16; v_call: TRBV28; d_call: TRBD2; clone_size: few; cdr3_nt: TGTGCCAGCAGTTTCTTAGCGGGAGATGGCACCGGGGAGCTGTTTTTT; cdr3_aa: CASSFLAGDGTGELFF
j_call: TRBJ2-7; cdr3_length: 14; v_call: TRBV4-2; d_call: NA; clone_size: NA; cdr3_nt: TGTGCCAGCAGCCAAGCCGGGATTGCCTACGAGCAGTACTTC; cdr3_aa: CASSQAGIAYEQYF
j_call: TRBJ2-1; cdr3_length: 17; v_call: TRBV11-2; d_call: TRBD2; clone_size: NA; cdr3_nt: TGTGCCAGCAGCTTAGTGGGCGGACTAGCGGGAGTGTATGAGCAGTTCTTC; cdr3_aa: CASSLVGGLAGVYEQFF
j_call: TRBJ2-2; cdr3_length: 12; v_call: TRBV5-4; d_call: NA; clone_size: NA; cdr3_nt: TGTGCCAGCAGCTTAGGGGGAAGGGAGCTGTTTTTT; cdr3_aa: CASSLGGRELFF
j_call: TRBJ2-2; cdr3_length: 16; v_call: TRBV18; d_call: NA; clone_size: NA; cdr3_nt: TGTGCCAGCTCACCCTCGCCTGACGTAAACACCGGGGAGCTGTTTTTT; cdr3_aa: CASSPSPDVNTGELFF
j_call: TRBJ1-2; cdr3_length: 14; v_call: TRBV10-3; d_call: NA; clone_size: NA; cdr3_nt: TGTGCCATCAGCCTGGACAGCTTTAACTATGGCTACACCTTC; cdr3_aa: CAISLDSFNYGYTF
j_call: TRBJ1-3; cdr3_length: 15; v_call: TRBV19; d_call: NA; clone_size: NA; cdr3_nt: TGTGCCAGTAGTACCACGACAGGTTCGGGAAACACCATATATTTT; cdr3_aa: CASSTTTGSGNTIYF
j_call: TRBJ2-1; cdr3_length: 15; v_call: TRBV6-5; d_call: TRBD2; clone_size: NA; cdr3_nt: TGTGCCAGCAGTTATGAACTAGCGGGACTGAATGAGCAGTTCTTC; cdr3_aa: CASSYELAGLNEQFF
j_call: TRBJ2-5; cdr3_length: 13; v_call: TRBV19; d_call: NA; clone_size: NA; cdr3_nt: TGTGCCAGTAGTATCAACAGTCAAGAGACCCAGTACTTC; cdr3_aa: CASSINSQETQYF
j_call: TRBJ2-6; cdr3_length: 17; v_call: TRBV18; d_call: NA; clone_size: NA; cdr3_nt: TGTGCCAGCTCACCTGTTTGGGGGGCTACTGGGGCCAACGTCCTGACTTTC; cdr3_aa: CASSPVWGATGANVLTF
j_call: TRBJ2-7; cdr3_length: 11; v_call: TRBV6-5; d_call: NA; clone_size: NA; cdr3_nt: TGTGCCAGCAGTGTGAGCTACGAGCAGTACTTC; cdr3_aa: CASSVSYEQYF
j_call: TRBJ2-7; cdr3_length: 13; v_call: TRBV11-3; d_call: NA; clone_size: NA; cdr3_nt: TGTGCCAGCAGCCTTCGACCGAGTAACGAGCAGTACTTC; cdr3_aa: CASSLRPSNEQYF
j_call: TRBJ1-1; cdr3_length: 15; v_call: TRBV5-1; d_call: TRBD1; clone_size: NA; cdr3_nt: TGCGCCAGCAGCGGGGGACAGGCGGCCACGGCTGAAGCTTTCTTT; cdr3_aa: CASSGGQAATAEAFF
j_call: TRBJ1-4; cdr3_length: 15; v_call: TRBV9; d_call: NA; clone_size: NA; cdr3_nt: TGTGCCAGCAGCGGATGGGGAGTCAAGAATGAAAAACTGTTTTTT; cdr3_aa: CASSGWGVKNEKLFF
j_call: TRBJ2-3; cdr3_length: 15; v_call: TRBV2; d_call: TRBD2; clone_size: NA; cdr3_nt: TGTGCCAGCAGTGCCGGGAGGACCCTCACAGATACGCAGTATTTT; cdr3_aa: CASSAGRTLTDTQYF
j_call: TRBJ2-2; cdr3_length: 16; v_call: TRBV6-5; d_call: TRBD2; clone_size: NA; cdr3_nt: TGTGCCAGCAGTTACATCAGGACTAGCTTGGCCGGGGAGCTGTTTTTT; cdr3_aa: CASSYIRTSLAGELFF
j_call: TRBJ2-2; cdr3_length: 14; v_call: TRBV18; d_call: NA; clone_size: NA; cdr3_nt: TGTGCCAGCTCACCAGGGGCGCAAACCGGGGAGCTGTTTTTT; cdr3_aa: CASSPGAQTGELFF
j_call: TRBJ1-1; cdr3_length: 13; v_call: TRBV30; d_call: NA; clone_size: NA; cdr3_nt: TGTGCCTGGAGCGACCTAAAGGGGTCTGAAGCTTTCTTT; cdr3_aa: CAWSDLKGSEAFF
j_call: TRBJ1-3; cdr3_length: 17; v_call: TRBV5-1; d_call: TRBD1; clone_size: NA; cdr3_nt: TGCGCCAGCAGCACGACAGGGGCGAAAATCTCTGGAAACACCATATATTTT; cdr3_aa: CASSTTGAKISGNTIYF
j_call: TRBJ1-2; cdr3_length: 15; v_call: TRBV11-2; d_call: TRBD1; clone_size: NA; cdr3_nt: TGTGCCAGCAGCTTAGAATGGGACAGGGTCTATGGCTACACCTTC; cdr3_aa: CASSLEWDRVYGYTF
j_call: TRBJ1-2; cdr3_length: 11; v_call: TRBV7-2; d_call: NA; clone_size: NA; cdr3_nt: TGTGCCAGCAGCTCAGGGGATGGCTACACCTTC; cdr3_aa: CASSSGDGYTF
j_call: TRBJ1-1; cdr3_length: 15; v_call: TRBV11-2; d_call: TRBD1; clone_size: NA; cdr3_nt: TGTGCCAGCAGAGGCAGGGGGCTTTATAACACTGAAGCTTTCTTT; cdr3_aa: CASRGRGLYNTEAFF
j_call: TRBJ1-2; cdr3_length: 13; v_call: TRBV6-5; d_call: TRBD1; clone_size: few; cdr3_nt: TGTGCCAGCAGCAAGGACAGGGTGGGTGGCTACACCTTC; cdr3_aa: CASSKDRVGGYTF